The clone carrying this T cell receptor beta chain occurred many times. Its antigen remains unknown. This entry belongs to a study of CD8 T cells in ankylosing spondylitis. The CDR3 covers 17 residues. The germline V gene encodes CDR1 SGHRS and CDR2 YFSETQ. V was clipped by 2 bases and J by 7 bases; unmatched bases: 14. Study-wide results and limits: In synovial fluid and blood from reactive arthritis, some motif variants were previously reported. Within peripheral blood, clones linked to disease were CD8+ and relatively rare. There was reportedly significant enrichment of clones that were disease-linked in matched ankylosing spondylitis synovial fluid. Ankylosing spondylitis blood appeared to be characterized by a TCR beta motif of several highly homologous variants.

Quantitative molecular-barcoded 5'-RACE generated the TCR beta libraries. TCRdb fed the 5' RACE reads into MiXCR, producing one record per CDR3 protein. The table shows about 800,000 distinct CDR3 sequences, with 10% to 15% occurring only once. The chain has TRBV5-1 and TRBJ2-1; 8 nucleotides match TRBD2. The TCR was taken from a male donor with ankylosing spondylitis. Source material: blood, either unsorted or a sorted T cell fraction (not recorded which). CDR3 in DNA: TGCGCCAGCAGCTTTTATCGACTAGCGCTCAGAGAGAATGAGCAGTTCTTC. It translates to CASSFYRLALRENEQFF.